The 18 T cell receptor beta chains reported below all come from one sample, sequenced in a study of cytomegalovirus exposure and HLA in healthy donors. Primers included in the PCR were 60 Vbeta and 13 Jbeta primers. Produced via immunoSEQ multiplex PCR; TCRdb's table is partial and in-frame only. This sample yields tens of thousands of clones, of which 55% to 80% are seen a single time; roughly 7.2% belongs to the top ten. Sequenced: PBMCs. Receptors originate from a man between 40 and 49 years old in good health and CMV-seropositive.

The V gene is TRBV30, the J gene TRBJ2-5; 9 nucleotides agree with TRBD2. V gave up 0 bases and J gave up 5 bases; unmatched junction bases: 7. This CDR3 has 15 residues. CDR1 and CDR2 from the germline V gene are GTSNPN and SVGIG (reference sequence). For the CDR3, the DNA is TGTGCCTGGAGTGTCTTTAGCGGGGGCGGGGAGACCCAGTACTTC. This gives the protein CAWSVFSGGGETQYF.

The chain has TRBV12-5 and TRBJ1-2, with TRBD1 identical over 7 bases. CDR3 length: 14 amino acids. The junction had 11 bases not matched to a gene; V was cut back by 5 bases and J by 8 bases. Germline CDR1 reads LGHNT; CDR2 reads FRNRAP. The CDR3 loop is CASGGQTGLSGYTF. The CDR3 region has the DNA TGTGCTAGTGGTGGACAGACAGGGTTATCGGGCTACACCTTC.

This chain uses TRBV6-6 with TRBJ1-3; D possibly corresponds to TRBD1 (6 bases). Germline V gene lookup returns CDR1 MNHNY and CDR2 SVGAGI (reference sequence). CDR3 size: 11 residues. Trimming shortened V by 10 bases and J by 7 bases, and 11 bases separated the two germline ends. This CDR3 reads CATSQGNTIYF. The CDR3 DNA follows: TGTGCCACCTCCCAGGGGAACACCATATATTTT.

This chain links TRBV7-6 with TRBJ2-1; TRBD2 matches at 11 bases. V was pared by 8 bases and J by 7 bases, with 4 bases of the junction left unmatched. Germline CDR1 SGHVS, CDR2 FNYEAQ. This CDR3 has 13 amino acids. The chain's CDR3 is CASRTSGGNEQFF. As DNA, the CDR3 is TGTGCCAGCCGAACTAGCGGGGGTAATGAGCAGTTCTTC.

The genes are TRBV5-6 and TRBJ2-1; 9 bases map to TRBD2. Unmatched junction bases numbered 11, after V lost 0 bases and J lost 7 bases. Per germline, CDR1 SGHDT and CDR2 YYEEEE. This CDR3 is built from 17 residues. DNA of the CDR3: TGTGCCAGCAGCTTGGCCTTTAGCGGGAGTGCCGTAAATGAGCAGTTCTTC. It codes for CASSLAFSGSAVNEQFF.

The chain couples TRBV7-2 to TRBJ2-4; unclear D gene. The CDR3 runs to 15 residues. From germline, CDR1 is SGHTA and CDR2 FQGNSA. Trimming removed 5 bases at V and 6 bases at J, with 17 bases between. For the CDR3, the DNA is TGTGCCAGCAGCCCCCCGGGTCTAAGTAGAAACATTCAGTACTTC. It codes for CASSPPGLSRNIQYF.

The V gene is TRBV5-1, the J gene TRBJ2-3; 12 bases line up with TRBD2. The trim removed 9 bases at V and 1 base at J, leaving 9 bases unmatched. Germline assignment: CDR1 SGHRS and CDR2 YFSETQ. The CDR3 is 16 residues long. DNA of the CDR3: TGCGCCACCTCTAGCGGGGGGGCCTCACGCACAGATACGCAGTATTTT. Encoded protein: CATSSGGASRTDTQYF.

The J gene is TRBJ2-1, the V gene TRBV25-1; 12 bases match TRBD2. V trimming: 5 bases; J trimming: 7 bases; junction bases outside the gene matches: 9. Germline CDR1 is MGHDK and CDR2 is SYGVNS. The CDR3 loop spans 16 amino acids. As DNA, the CDR3 is TGTGCCAGCAGTTCAGCTAGCGGGGGGGCTACGAATGAGCAGTTCTTC. Protein product: CASSSASGGATNEQFF.

The genes are TRBV2 and TRBJ2-1; 14 nucleotides align to TRBD2. J gave up 10 bases and V 7 bases, and 6 bases lay outside the gene matches. Germline-derived CDR1 and CDR2 are SNHLY and FYNNEI. This CDR3 is built from 14 residues. CDR3 in amino acids: CASKSGLAGVEQFF. CDR3 bases: TGTGCCAGCAAATCGGGACTAGCGGGAGTAGAGCAGTTCTTC. The variable domain in full, with the rest retrieved from reference TRBV2 and TRBJ2-1, is EPEVTQTPSHQVTQMGQEVILRCVPISNHLYFYWYRQILGQKVEFLVSFYNNEISEKSEIFDDQFSVERPDGSNFTLKIRSTKLEDSAMYFCASKSGLAGVEQFFGPGTRLTVL.

The gene calls are TRBV25-1 and TRBJ2-2; weak D call: TRBD2 (7 bases). Between the trimmed V and J ends, which lost 6 bases and 0 bases, there was a span of 11 bases. CDR1 is MGHDK, CDR2 SYGVNS, per germline. The CDR3 spans 15 residues. This chain's CDR3 is CASRGGTTNTGELFF. As DNA, the CDR3 is TGTGCCAGCAGGGGAGGGACAACGAACACCGGGGAGCTGTTTTTT. Variable domain in full (rest from reference TRBV25-1 and TRBJ2-2): EADIYQTPRYLVIGTGKKITLECSQTMGHDKMYWYQQDPGMELHLIHYSYGVNSTEKGDLSSESTVSRIRTEHFPLTLESARPSHTSQYLCASRGGTTNTGELFFGEGSRLTVL.

The V and J genes are TRBV25-1 and TRBJ2-5, with D possibly being TRBD2 (5 bases). The V gene lost 2 bases and the J gene lost 1 base, with 8 bases spanning the gap. Germline CDR1 and CDR2: MGHDK and SYGVNS. The CDR3 length is 14 residues. The CDR3 protein is CASSEPGIQETQYF. The CDR3 nucleotides are TGTGCCAGCAGTGAACCGGGGATCCAAGAGACCCAGTACTTC. The full variable domain, in which reference TRBV25-1 and TRBJ2-5 provide the parts outside the CDR3, is EADIYQTPRYLVIGTGKKITLECSQTMGHDKMYWYQQDPGMELHLIHYSYGVNSTEKGDLSSESTVSRIRTEHFPLTLESARPSHTSQYLCASSEPGIQETQYFGPGTRLLVL.

This chain joins TRBV6-6 and TRBJ1-2; maybe TRBD1 (5 bases). Germline V gene data show CDR1 as MNHNY and CDR2 as SVGAGI (reference sequence). The CDR3 length is 15 residues. V was clipped by 7 bases and J by 0 bases, with 15 bases between them. The CDR3 is CASNDPVGPNYGYTF. CDR3 in DNA: TGTGCCAGCAATGACCCCGTGGGGCCTAACTATGGCTACACCTTC.

This chain connects TRBV5-1 to TRBJ2-5; no reliable D call. V shed 4 bases and J shed 4 bases, with 11 bases lying between them. The V gene's germline CDR1 is SGHRS and CDR2 YFSETQ. The CDR3 sequence is 13 residues long. The CDR3 here is CASSNQRRETQYF. The CDR3, as DNA: TGCGCCAGCAGCAACCAGAGGCGAGAGACCCAGTACTTC.

The J gene is TRBJ2-1, the V gene TRBV5-6, with 10 bases identical to TRBD2. Losses at the gene ends were 0 bases for V and 14 bases for J; bases not matched to a gene: 5. This CDR3 is built from 13 residues. Germline V gene lookup returns CDR1 SGHDT and CDR2 YYEEEE. CDR3 sequence reads: CASSLARLAGEFF. Written as DNA, the CDR3 is TGTGCCAGCAGCTTGGCCAGGCTAGCGGGGGAGTTCTTC.

The V gene is TRBV29-1, the J gene TRBJ2-5, with D possibly being TRBD2 (6 bases). The CDR3 length is 12 residues. CDR1 is SQVTM, CDR2 ANQGSEA, per germline. Trimming cost V 7 bases and J 3 bases, with 12 bases left between them. CDR3 DNA sequence: TGCAGCGCCTCGCGGGGTGAAGAGACCCAGTACTTC. It specifies CSASRGEETQYF.

This chain links TRBV5-1 with TRBJ1-1; tentatively, D is TRBD1 (6 bases). V was trimmed by 1 base and J by 3 bases, leaving 13 bases between them. Per the germline V gene, CDR1 is SGHRS and CDR2 is YFSETQ. This CDR3 has 15 amino acids. For the CDR3, the DNA is TGCGCCAGCAGCTTGAGGCCGGCAGGGGACACTGAAGCTTTCTTT. Translated, it gives CASSLRPAGDTEAFF.

The chain has TRBV29-1 and TRBJ2-3; no clear D gene. Germline V gene data show CDR1 as SQVTM and CDR2 as ANQGSEA. CDR3 length: 12 amino acids. Deletions cut 3 bases from V and 1 base from J, with 5 bases between. The CDR3 DNA is TGCAGCGTTGACTCTGGCACAGATACGCAGTATTTT. It yields the protein CSVDSGTDTQYF.

The rearrangement uses TRBV6-6 and TRBJ1-2, with 7 bases aligning to TRBD1. The CDR3 is made up of 15 amino acids. Germline V gene data show CDR1 as MNHNY and CDR2 as SVGAGI (reference sequence). With 1 base clipped from V and 8 bases from J, the junction kept 10 bases outside the gene matches. CDR3 region: CASSYFAGGSEGYTF. The CDR3 DNA reads TGTGCCAGCAGTTACTTTGCAGGGGGTTCCGAAGGCTACACCTTC.